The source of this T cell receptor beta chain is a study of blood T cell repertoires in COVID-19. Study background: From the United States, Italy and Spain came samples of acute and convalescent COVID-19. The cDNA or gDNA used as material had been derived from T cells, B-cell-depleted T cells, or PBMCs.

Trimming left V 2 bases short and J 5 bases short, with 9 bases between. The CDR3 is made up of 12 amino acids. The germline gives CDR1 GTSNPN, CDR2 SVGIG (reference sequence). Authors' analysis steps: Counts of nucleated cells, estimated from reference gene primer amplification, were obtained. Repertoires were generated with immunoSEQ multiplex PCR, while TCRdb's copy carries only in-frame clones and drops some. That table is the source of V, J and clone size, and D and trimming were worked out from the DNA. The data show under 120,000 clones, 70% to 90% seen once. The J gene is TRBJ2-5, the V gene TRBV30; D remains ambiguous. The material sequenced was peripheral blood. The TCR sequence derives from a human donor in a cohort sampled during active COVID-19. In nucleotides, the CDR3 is TGTGCCTGGAGTATTGTACGGGAGACCCAGTACTTC. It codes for CAWSIVRETQYF.